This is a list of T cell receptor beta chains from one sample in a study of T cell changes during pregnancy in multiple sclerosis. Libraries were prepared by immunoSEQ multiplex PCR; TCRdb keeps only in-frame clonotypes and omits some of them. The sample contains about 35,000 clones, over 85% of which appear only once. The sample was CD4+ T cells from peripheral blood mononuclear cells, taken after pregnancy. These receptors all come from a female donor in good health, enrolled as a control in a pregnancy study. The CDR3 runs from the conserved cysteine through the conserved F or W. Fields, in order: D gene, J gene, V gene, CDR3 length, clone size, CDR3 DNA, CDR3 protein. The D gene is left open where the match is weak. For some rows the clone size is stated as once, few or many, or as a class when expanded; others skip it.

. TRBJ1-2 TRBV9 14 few TGTGCCAGCAGTCGAGGGGGGGGTCACTATGGCTACACCTTC CASSRGGGHYGYTF
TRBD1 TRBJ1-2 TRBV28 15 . TGTGCCAGCAGTTCCCCGACAGGGCTGAACTATGGCTACACCTTC CASSSPTGLNYGYTF
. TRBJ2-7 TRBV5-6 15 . TGTGCCAGCAGCCTGGGGGCGGGGCTTTCCTACGAGCAGTACTTC CASSLGAGLSYEQYF
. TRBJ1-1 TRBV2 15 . TGTGCCAGCAGTGACCAGCCGGGTGGGAACACTGAAGCTTTCTTT CASSDQPGGNTEAFF
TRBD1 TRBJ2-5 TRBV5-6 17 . TGTGCCAGCAGCTTGGGGACAGGGGGCGTTAGGGGAGAGACCCAGTACTTC CASSLGTGGVRGETQYF
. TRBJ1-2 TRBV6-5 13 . TGTGCCAGCAGTCAACAGGGAAAGGGTGGCTACACCTTC CASSQQGKGGYTF
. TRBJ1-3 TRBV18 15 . TGTGCCAGCTCACCCATCCAGATGGCTGGAAACACCATATATTTT CASSPIQMAGNTIYF
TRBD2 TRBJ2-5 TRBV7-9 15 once TGTGCCAGCAGCTTACTAGCGGGAGGGGGTGAGACCCAGTACTTC CASSLLAGGGETQYF
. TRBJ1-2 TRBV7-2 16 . TGTGCCAGCAGCTTAGCAGGGGTCGCCAGGTTTTATGGCTACACCTTC CASSLAGVARFYGYTF
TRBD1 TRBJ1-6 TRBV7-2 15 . TGTGCCAGCAGCCCGAGGACAGGGGATCATTCACCCCTCCACTTT CASSPRTGDHSPLHF
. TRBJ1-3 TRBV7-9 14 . TGTGCCAGCAGCCTACAGAGTTTTGGAAACACCATATATTTT CASSLQSFGNTIYF
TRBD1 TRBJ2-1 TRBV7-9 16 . TGTGCCAGCAGCCCCCGAGGGGGCAGCTCCTACAATGAGCAGTTCTTC CASSPRGGSSYNEQFF
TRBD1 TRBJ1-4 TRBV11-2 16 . TGTGCCAGCAGCCAAACCAGCACGACAGGGAAGGAAAAACTGTTTTTT CASSQTSTTGKEKLFF
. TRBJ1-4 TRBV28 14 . TGTGCCAGCAGGTGGGGCAGGGCTAATGAAAAACTGTTTTTT CASRWGRANEKLFF
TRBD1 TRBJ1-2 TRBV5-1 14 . TGCGCCAGCAGACCGGACAGGGATCCCTATGGCTACACCTTC CASRPDRDPYGYTF
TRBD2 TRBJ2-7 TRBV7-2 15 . TGTGCCAGCAGCCTGGGACTAGCGCCGACCTACGAGCAGTACTTC CASSLGLAPTYEQYF
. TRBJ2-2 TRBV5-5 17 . TGTGCCAGCAGCTGGGGAAAGGGAGTGGGTTATACCGGGGAGCTGTTTTTT CASSWGKGVGYTGELFF
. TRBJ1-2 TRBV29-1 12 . TGCAGCGTTGAAGAAGGGGCGAGTGGCTACACCTTC CSVEEGASGYTF
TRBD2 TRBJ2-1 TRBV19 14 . TGTGCCAGTAGAGGACTAGCGGGAGACAATGAGCAGTTCTTC CASRGLAGDNEQFF
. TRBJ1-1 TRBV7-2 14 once TGTGCCAGCAGCCAACTAAGTGGGAGGACTGAAGCTTTCTTT CASSQLSGRTEAFF
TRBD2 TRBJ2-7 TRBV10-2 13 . TGCGCCAGCGGGGGGGAGGAAGCCTACGAGCAGTACTTC CASGGEEAYEQYF
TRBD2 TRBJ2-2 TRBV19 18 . TGTGCCAGTAGTCTAGGACTAGCGGGGACCCCGAACACCGGGGAGCTGTTTTTT CASSLGLAGTPNTGELFF
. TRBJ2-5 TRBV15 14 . TGTGCCACCAGCAGGAGGGACATCCAAGAGACCCAGTACTTC CATSRRDIQETQYF
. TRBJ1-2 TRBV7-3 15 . TGTGCCAGCAGCTTAAATGCAGGAACTAACTATGGCTACACCTTC CASSLNAGTNYGYTF
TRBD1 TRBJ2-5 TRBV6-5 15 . TGTGCCAGCAGTTCCTCCGGGACAGGGGAAGAGACCCAGTACTTC CASSSSGTGEETQYF
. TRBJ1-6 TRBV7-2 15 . TGTGCCAGCAGCGCCCAGGGACACTACGGTTCACCCCTCCACTTT CASSAQGHYGSPLHF
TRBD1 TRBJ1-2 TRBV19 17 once TGTGCCAGTAGTATACTGGCAGGGGGACCTAATGCATATGGCTACACCTTC CASSILAGGPNAYGYTF
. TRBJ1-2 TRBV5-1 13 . TGCGCCAGCAGCTTGGCCCTGAAGGGGGGCTACACCTTC CASSLALKGGYTF
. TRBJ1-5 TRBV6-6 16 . TGTGCCAGCAGTTACTCCCCGAGTGTAGCAAATCAGCCCCAGCATTTT CASSYSPSVANQPQHF
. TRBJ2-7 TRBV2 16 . TGTGCCAGCAGTGAACAGGGGTTGGGGGCCGATGGGGAGCAGTACTTC CASSEQGLGADGEQYF
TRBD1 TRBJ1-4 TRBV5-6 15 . TGTGCCAGCAGCTTGGGGGACAGACTAGGAGTTAGCCTGTTTTTT CASSLGDRLGVSLFF
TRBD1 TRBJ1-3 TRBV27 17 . TGTGCCAGCAGTTCCCTTTTTACAGGGGCTTGGGGAAACACCATATATTTT CASSSLFTGAWGNTIYF
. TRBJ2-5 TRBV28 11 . TGTGCCAGCAGTTTTAGAAAGACCCAGTACTTC CASSFRKTQYF
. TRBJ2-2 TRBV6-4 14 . TGTGCCAGCAGTGACTCGACGGGTACCGGGGAGCTGTTTTTT CASSDSTGTGELFF
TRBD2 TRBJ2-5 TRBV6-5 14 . TGTGCCAGTAAAGGGACTAGCGGGGAAAAGACCCAGTACTTC CASKGTSGEKTQYF
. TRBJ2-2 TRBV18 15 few TGTGCCAGCTCCGACAGAGCATCGAACACCGGGGAGCTGTTTTTT CASSDRASNTGELFF
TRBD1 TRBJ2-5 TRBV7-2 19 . TGTGCCAGCAGTCCGGCCATTACCGGGACAGGGGCTCTATTAGGGACCCAGTACTTC CASSPAITGTGALLGTQYF
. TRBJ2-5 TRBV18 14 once TGTGCCAGCTCACGCCGGGACACCCAAGAGACCCAGTACTTC CASSRRDTQETQYF
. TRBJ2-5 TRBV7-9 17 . TGTGCCAGCAGCTCGGCGCAGGGCAGGGTGGGGCAAGGGACCCAGTACTTC CASSSAQGRVGQGTQYF
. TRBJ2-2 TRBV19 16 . TGTGCCAGTAGTGGGGCGGGGTTCGCGAACACCGGGGAGCTGTTTTTT CASSGAGFANTGELFF
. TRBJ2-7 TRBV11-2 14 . TGTGCCAGCAACCGGGACTCAGCTGTCTACGAGCAGTACTTC CASNRDSAVYEQYF
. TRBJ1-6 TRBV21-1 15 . TGTGCCAGCAGCAAGAAGGACAGGGACAATTCACCCCTCCACTTT CASSKKDRDNSPLHF